This T cell receptor (beta chain) was documented in a study of blood T cell repertoires in COVID-19. Study background: Recovered Cohort 3 donors showed two negative PCRs, clearance, or symptom resolution. Researchers got acute and convalescent COVID-19 samples from the United States, Italy and Spain.

The V gene's germline CDR1 is SGHNT and CDR2 YYREEE (reference sequence). The CDR3 runs to 14 residues. The V gene lost 4 bases and the J gene lost 6 bases, with 17 bases spanning the gap. Study processing details: By means of reference gene primer amplification, nucleated cell counts were estimated. Data came from immunoSEQ multiplex PCR; TCRdb stores just in-frame clones and leaves some out. V, J and clone size are taken as reported in that table, and D and trimming were inferred from the DNA itself. Of some 160,000 clones listed, 79% were seen once; the top ten hold under 20%. Cohort assignment relied on participant-reported clinical history.

Sequencing input: PBMCs or T cells enriched from blood (not recorded which). The chain links TRBV5-4 to TRBJ2-7, with D tentatively TRBD2 (6 bases). This TCR was recovered from a woman in her 70s in a cohort exposed to, infected with or recovered from COVID-19 (not recorded which). The CDR3: CASSHRDRGSEQYF. The CDR3 DNA follows: TGTGCCAGCAGCCACCGGGACCGGGGGTCCGAGCAGTACTTC.